The 6 T cell receptor beta chains listed next were all sequenced from one sample in a study of cytomegalovirus exposure and HLA in healthy donors. The study ran its PCR with 60 Vbeta and 13 Jbeta primers. TCRdb's table, derived via immunoSEQ multiplex PCR, lists solely in-frame clones and lacks some. This table holds approximately 190,000 clones, roughly 80% found once. The sample was PBMCs. These receptors originate from a middle-aged man in good health and CMV-seronegative.

The V and J genes are TRBV7-9 and TRBJ1-6, with TRBD1 matching 9 bases. Germline V lookup: CDR1 SEHNR, CDR2 FQNEAQ (reference sequence). The CDR3 has 18 amino acids. Trimming at V came to 4 bases and at J to 3 bases, leaving 10 bases not matched to a gene. CDR3 coding DNA: TGTGCCAGCAGCTATCCGGGACAGGGTCCCTTCTATAATTCACCCCTCCACTTT. As protein: CASSYPGQGPFYNSPLHF.

This clone was observed once. In the same sample, other DNA sequences code for this CDR3. The V call is TRBV30, the J call TRBJ2-3, with 9 bases matching TRBD2. The germline V gene has CDR1 GTSNPN and CDR2 SVGIG (reference sequence). The CDR3 has 14 residues. The junction had 3 bases not matched to a gene; V was cut back by 0 bases and J by 5 bases. For the CDR3, the DNA is TGTGCCTGGAGTGTAGGTAGCGGGGGAGATACGCAGTATTTT. Protein product: CAWSVGSGGDTQYF.

The chain links TRBV11-3 to TRBJ1-6, with no clear D. CDR3 size: 13 residues. V was shortened by 4 bases and J by 7 bases, with 8 bases between the two germline ends. CDR1 and CDR2 (germline): SGHNT, YENEEA. DNA of the CDR3: TGTGCCAGCAGCTCTCAGAAAAATTCACCCCTCCACTTT. It is translated as CASSSQKNSPLHF.

The genes are TRBV19 and TRBJ1-5, with a weak D call TRBD1 (5 bases). The CDR3 loop spans 16 amino acids. V lost 3 bases to trimming and J lost 0 bases, with 12 bases between them. Germline V gene data show CDR1 as LNHDA and CDR2 as SQIVND (reference sequence). This CDR3 reads CASSIARDYSNQPQHF. The CDR3 bases are TGTGCCAGTAGTATCGCCAGGGATTATAGCAATCAGCCCCAGCATTTT. The full variable domain, completed using reference TRBV19 and TRBJ1-5, is DGGITQSPKYLFRKEGQNVTLSCEQNLNHDAMYWYRQDPGQGLRLIYYSQIVNDFQKGDIAEGYSVSREKKESFPLTVTSAQKNPTAFYLCASSIARDYSNQPQHFGDGTRLSIL.

The sample holds one count of this clone. J is TRBJ2-3 and V is TRBV11-3; D not certain. Trimming shortened V by 4 bases and J by 3 bases, and 5 bases separated the two germline ends. Germline lookup yields CDR1 SGHNT and CDR2 YENEEA. The CDR3 spans 12 residues. The CDR3 DNA reads TGTGCCAGCAGCTCGAGGACAGATACGCAGTATTTT. Its translation is CASSSRTDTQYF.

The rearrangement links TRBV7-2 to TRBJ2-3, with TRBD2 as a possible D gene (6 bases). This CDR3 is built from 14 residues. V lost 8 bases and J lost 2, with 14 bases in between. Germline V gene data show CDR1 as SGHTA and CDR2 as FQGNSA. The CDR3 coding sequence is TGTGCCAGCCGTGGGCGGGGATACACAGATACGCAGTATTTT. It yields the protein CASRGRGYTDTQYF.